This T cell receptor beta chain stems from a study of T-cell reconstitution after alpha-beta-depleted transplantation in children. For TCRbeta, the library was prepared with unique molecular identifiers. In TCRdb, the PCR reads were re-called with MiXCR into one record per CDR3 protein. This sample carries 500,000 or so distinct CDR3 sequences, approximately 32% of them seen once, and the ten largest clones take roughly 2.5%. The sequencing used PBMCs from the stem cell graft donor, collected from the stem cell graft. The clonotype comes from a human donor who donated a stem cell graft to a child with aplastic anemia.

The CDR3, as DNA: TGTGCCAGCAGCCAACCAAGGGGAACTAATGAAAAACTGTTTTTT. Amino acid sequence: CASSQPRGTNEKLFF. This chain connects TRBV4-2 to TRBJ1-4, with D perhaps TRBD1 (5 bases). CDR1 LGHNA and CDR2 YNFKEQ come from the germline V gene. The CDR3 loop spans 15 amino acids. V shed 2 bases and J shed 1 base, with 8 bases lying between them.